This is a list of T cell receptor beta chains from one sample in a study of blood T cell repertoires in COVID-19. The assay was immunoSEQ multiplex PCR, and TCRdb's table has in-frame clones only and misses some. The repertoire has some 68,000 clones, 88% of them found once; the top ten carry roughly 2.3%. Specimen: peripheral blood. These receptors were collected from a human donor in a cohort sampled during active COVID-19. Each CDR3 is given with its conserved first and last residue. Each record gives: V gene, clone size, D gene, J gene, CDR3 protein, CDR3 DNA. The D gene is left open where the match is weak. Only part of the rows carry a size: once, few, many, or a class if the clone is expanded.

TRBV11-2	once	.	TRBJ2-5	CASSLAPGRSSETQYF	TGTGCCAGCAGCTTAGCCCCGGGTCGCTCGTCGGAGACCCAGTACTTC
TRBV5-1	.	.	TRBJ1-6	CASREGGGEGPLHF	TGCGCCAGCCGTGAAGGCGGGGGCGAAGGGCCCCTCCACTTT
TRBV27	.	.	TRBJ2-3	CASSLLEVGGRSPSTDTQYF	TGTGCCAGCAGTCTCCTGGAGGTCGGTGGGAGAAGCCCTAGCACAGATACGCAGTATTTT
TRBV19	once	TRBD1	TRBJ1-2	CASSLSRDSPNYGYTF	TGTGCCAGTAGTCTCAGCCGGGACAGCCCTAACTATGGCTACACCTTC
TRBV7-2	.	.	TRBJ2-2	CASSLYGGELFF	TGTGCCAGCAGCTTATACGGCGGGGAGCTGTTTTTT
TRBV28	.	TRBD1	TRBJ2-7	CASSLPGQGMGEQYF	TGTGCCAGCAGTTTACCGGGACAGGGTATGGGCGAGCAGTACTTC
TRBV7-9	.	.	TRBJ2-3	CASSLVVGAQYF	TGTGCCAGCAGCTTAGTAGTAGGGGCGCAGTATTTT
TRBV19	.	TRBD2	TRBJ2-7	CASSSRVSGSYEQYF	TGTGCCAGTAGTTCCCGGGTCAGCGGGAGTTACGAGCAGTACTTC
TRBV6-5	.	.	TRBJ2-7	CASSDSTGKDEQYF	TGTGCCAGCAGTGACTCTACAGGGAAGGACGAGCAGTACTTC
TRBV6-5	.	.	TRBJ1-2	CASTPGQAPYGYTF	TGTGCCAGCACACCGGGACAAGCCCCGTATGGCTACACCTTC
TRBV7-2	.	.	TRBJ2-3	CASSLARGRSTDTQYF	TGTGCCAGCAGCTTAGCGCGGGGGCGTAGCACAGATACGCAGTATTTT
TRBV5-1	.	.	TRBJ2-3	CASSLEGDSRTDTQYF	TGCGCCAGCAGCTTGGAGGGGGATTCACGAACAGATACGCAGTATTTT
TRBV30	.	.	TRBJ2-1	CAWTLEGDEQFF	TGTGCCTGGACCCTCGAGGGAGATGAGCAGTTCTTC
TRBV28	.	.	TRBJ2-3	CASSSQGPDTQYF	TGTGCCAGCAGTTCCCAGGGCCCAGATACGCAGTATTTT
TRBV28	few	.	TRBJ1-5	CASSFGRGGRASNQPQHF	TGTGCCAGCAGTTTCGGAAGGGGGGGTAGGGCGAGCAATCAGCCCCAGCATTTT
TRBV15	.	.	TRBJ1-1	CATSRDRGTTEAFF	TGTGCCACCAGCAGAGACCGAGGGACTACTGAAGCTTTCTTT
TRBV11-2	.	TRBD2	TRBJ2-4	CASTGLAGLAKNIQYF	TGTGCCAGCACCGGACTAGCGGGCCTAGCCAAAAACATTCAGTACTTC
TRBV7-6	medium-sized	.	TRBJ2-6	CASSPKGVGSGANVLTF	TGTGCCAGCAGCCCAAAAGGGGTCGGCTCTGGGGCCAACGTCCTGACTTTC
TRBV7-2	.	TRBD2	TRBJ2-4	CASSSQREGRAKNIQYF	TGTGCCAGCAGCTCCCAGCGGGAGGGCCGGGCCAAAAACATTCAGTACTTC
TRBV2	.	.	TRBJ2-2	CASSGDRGELFF	TGTGCCAGCAGTGGAGACAGGGGGGAGCTGTTTTTT
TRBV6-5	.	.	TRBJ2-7	CASSYSRTSKAREQYF	TGTGCCAGCAGTTACTCCAGGACTTCAAAGGCTCGCGAGCAGTACTTC
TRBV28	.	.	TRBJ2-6	CASRRTGANVLTF	TGTGCCAGCAGAAGGACAGGGGCCAACGTCCTGACTTTC
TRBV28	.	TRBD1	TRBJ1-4	CASSLRQTGANEKLFF	TGTGCCAGCAGTCTCCGCCAGACAGGGGCTAATGAAAAACTGTTTTTT
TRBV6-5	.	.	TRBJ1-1	CASRRAAEAFF	TGTGCCAGCAGGAGGGCCGCTGAAGCTTTCTTT
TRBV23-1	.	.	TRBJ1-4	CASSLTVSPFEKLFF	TGCGCCAGCAGCCTTACGGTGAGCCCTTTTGAAAAACTGTTTTTT
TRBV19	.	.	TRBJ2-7	CASSINRQDEQYF	TGTGCCAGTAGTATTAACAGGCAGGACGAGCAGTACTTC
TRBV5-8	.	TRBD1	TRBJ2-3	CASSSDRGRSTDTQYF	TGTGCCAGCAGCTCGGACAGGGGACGAAGCACAGATACGCAGTATTTT
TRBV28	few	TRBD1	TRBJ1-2	CASSQGAGGYTF	TGTGCCAGCTCTCAGGGGGCGGGTGGCTACACCTTC
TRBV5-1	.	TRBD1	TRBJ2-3	CASSIKGAITDTQYF	TGCGCCAGCAGCATCAAGGGGGCGATCACAGATACGCAGTATTTT
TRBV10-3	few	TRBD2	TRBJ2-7	CASTGTSGRGGGEQYF	TGTGCCTCAACCGGGACTAGCGGGAGAGGAGGGGGCGAGCAGTACTTC
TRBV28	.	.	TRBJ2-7	CASSLGVDKPYEQYF	TGTGCCAGCAGTTTAGGCGTGGACAAACCCTACGAGCAGTACTTC
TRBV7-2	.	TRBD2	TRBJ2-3	CASSLAGGFGTQYF	TGTGCCAGCAGCCTAGCGGGGGGATTTGGTACGCAGTATTTT
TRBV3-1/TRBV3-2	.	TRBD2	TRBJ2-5	CASSQDTQREGPQYF	TGTGCCAGCAGCCAAGATACCCAGCGGGAGGGCCCCCAGTACTTC
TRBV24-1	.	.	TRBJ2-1	CATSDPSEGPYNEQFF	TGTGCCACCAGTGATCCGTCGGAGGGTCCCTACAATGAGCAGTTCTTC
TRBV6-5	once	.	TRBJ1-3	CASSLGGFSGNTIYF	TGTGCCAGCAGCTTAGGAGGATTTTCTGGAAACACCATATATTTT
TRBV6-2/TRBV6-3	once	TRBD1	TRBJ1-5	CASSSTGGGQPQHF	TGTGCCAGCAGCTCGACAGGGGGGGGTCAGCCCCAGCATTTT
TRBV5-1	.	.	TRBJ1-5	CASSPGVTSNQPQHF	TGCGCCAGCAGCCCAGGGGTTACTAGCAATCAGCCCCAGCATTTT
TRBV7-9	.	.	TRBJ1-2	CASSLRGGYGYTF	TGTGCCAGCAGCTTAAGGGGAGGCTATGGCTACACCTTC
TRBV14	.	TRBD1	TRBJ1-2	CASSRDRGNYGYTF	TGTGCCAGCAGCCGAGACAGGGGAAACTATGGCTACACCTTC
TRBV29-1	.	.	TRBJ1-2	CSVDTRGTNYGYTF	TGCAGCGTTGACACACGGGGAACTAACTATGGCTACACCTTC
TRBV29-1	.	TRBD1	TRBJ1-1	CSVSGTGVSEAFF	TGCAGCGTCTCCGGGACAGGTGTTTCTGAAGCTTTCTTT
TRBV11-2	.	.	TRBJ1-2	CASSPSPGGYTF	TGTGCCAGCAGCCCGTCTCCGGGTGGCTACACCTTC
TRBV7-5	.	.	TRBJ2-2	CARSKTRRELFF	TGTGCCAGAAGCAAAACGCGCCGGGAGCTGTTTTTT
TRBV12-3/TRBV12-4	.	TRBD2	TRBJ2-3	CASSPGLVNTQYF	TGTGCCAGCAGTCCTGGACTAGTTAATACGCAGTATTTT
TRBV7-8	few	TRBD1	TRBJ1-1	CASSLTGSTEAFF	TGTGCCAGCAGCTTGACAGGGTCCACTGAAGCTTTCTTT
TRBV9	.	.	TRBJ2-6	CASSVATQNNVLTF	TGTGCCAGCAGCGTAGCTACACAGAACAACGTCCTGACTTTC